This T cell receptor (beta chain) was found in a study of T-cell memory formation after mild COVID-19. Overall study: Largely donor-specific TCR clusters were found.

Constant-segment primers served in 5'RACE that generated TCR alpha and TCR beta cDNA libraries bearing sample barcodes and UMIs. TCRdb used MiXCR to reprocess the 5' RACE reads, holding one entry per CDR3 protein. This repertoire shows roughly 450,000 distinct CDR3 sequences, about 20% found once; its top ten account for roughly 12%. Of note for this clonotype: What it recognizes is unknown.

Whole-study results and caveats: Contracting CD4+ clones lay largely in CM and EM, with CD8+ ones residing in EMRA.

This receptor was taken from an adult woman who had mild COVID-19 (a few samples of this study predate the infection). Cell type and time point are not known. Sequencing input: PBMCs or a T cell subset sorted from them (not recorded which).

The CDR3 loop is CSARAPGQKITEAFF. In DNA form, the CDR3 reads TGCAGTGCTAGGGCCCCGGGACAAAAAATCACTGAAGCTTTCTTT. The J gene is TRBJ1-1, the V gene TRBV20-1; perhaps TRBD1 as D (6 bases). V shed 3 bases and J shed 4 bases, with 18 bases lying between them. CDR1 and CDR2 (germline): DFQATT, SNEGSKA (reference sequence). The CDR3 runs 15 residues.